Sequencing of this T cell receptor beta chain was carried out in a study of circulating CD8 cells and anti-PD-1 response in melanoma. Study context: Responders had complete or partial responses; non-responders had stable or progressive disease.

This clonotype is labeled as large. Each library started from roughly 15 ng of total RNA using the QIAseq Immune Repertoire TCR panel. Each CDR3 protein gets one entry after TCRdb re-called the reads with MiXCR. The sample has under 1,500 distinct CDR3 sequences, 8% to 13% seen once. The CDR3 is 14 amino acids. The ends were cut back, 4 bases at V and 4 bases at J, with 10 bases in the middle. Germline V lookup: CDR1 LNHDA, CDR2 SQIVND (reference sequence). Four subsets defined by PD-1 and/or TIGIT were sorted from live CD3+CD8+TCRalphabeta+ cells. The chain uses TRBV19 and TRBJ2-2; weak D call: TRBD2 (6 bases). The sequenced sample was CD8+ T cells from PBMCs, obtained at baseline or after one month of anti-PD-1 therapy (not recorded which). This receptor was obtained from a human donor with melanoma. DNA for the CDR3: TGTGCCAGTAGTAGCCCCGGGGGCACCGGGGAGCTGTTTTTT. It encodes CASSSPGGTGELFF.